This T cell receptor beta chain was sequenced for a study of T cells in Graves' hyperthyroidism and ophthalmopathy. The ends were cut back, 3 bases at V and 3 bases at J, with 17 bases in the middle. Germline CDR1 and CDR2: MGHRA and YSYEKL. The CDR3 spans 16 residues. A few counts support this clonotype. Amplification of TCR beta CDR3 regions was performed using RNA transcripts as template. The HTBI primer set served for first-round RT-PCR of the TCR CDR3. TCRdb re-called the multiplex PCR reads through MiXCR, storing one row per CDR3 protein. The data hold 500,000 to 650,000 distinct CDR3 sequences, with roughly 21% observed a single time.

Sequencing was performed on blood. The sequence derives from a man aged 40-49 years with Graves' ophthalmopathy. The chain links TRBV4-1 to TRBJ2-5, with a tentative D call TRBD2 (6 bases). The CDR3 region has the DNA TGCGCCAGCAGCCACCGACCCTGGACGGGAGAAGAGACCCAGTACTTC. It specifies CASSHRPWTGEETQYF.